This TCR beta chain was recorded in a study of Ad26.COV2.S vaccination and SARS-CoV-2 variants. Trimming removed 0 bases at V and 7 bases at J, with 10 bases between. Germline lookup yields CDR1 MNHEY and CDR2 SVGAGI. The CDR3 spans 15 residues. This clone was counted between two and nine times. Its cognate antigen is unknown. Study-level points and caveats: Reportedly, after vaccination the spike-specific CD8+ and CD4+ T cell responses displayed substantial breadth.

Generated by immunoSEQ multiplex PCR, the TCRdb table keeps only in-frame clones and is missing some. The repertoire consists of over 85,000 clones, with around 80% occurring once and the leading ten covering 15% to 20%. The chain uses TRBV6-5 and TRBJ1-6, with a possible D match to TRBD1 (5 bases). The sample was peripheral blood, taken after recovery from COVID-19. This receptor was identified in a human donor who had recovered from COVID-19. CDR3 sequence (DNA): TGTGCCAGCAGTTACTCGGGACGGCCGAATTCACCCCTCCACTTT. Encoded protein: CASSYSGRPNSPLHF.